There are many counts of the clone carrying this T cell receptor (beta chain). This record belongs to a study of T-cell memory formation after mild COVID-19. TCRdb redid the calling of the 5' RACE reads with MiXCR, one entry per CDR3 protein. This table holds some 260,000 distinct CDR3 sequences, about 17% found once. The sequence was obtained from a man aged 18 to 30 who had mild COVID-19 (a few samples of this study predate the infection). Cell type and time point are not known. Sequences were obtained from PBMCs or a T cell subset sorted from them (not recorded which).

For the CDR3, the DNA is TGCGCCAGCAGCTTCGGGACTAGCGGGAAATCCCAAGAGACCCAGTACTTC. Translation: CASSFGTSGKSQETQYF. This chain joins TRBV5-1 and TRBJ2-5, with 13 bases lining up with TRBD2. CDR1 and CDR2 from the germline V gene are SGHRS and YFSETQ. The CDR3 spans 17 residues. The ends lost 2 bases at V and 1 base at J; junction bases unmatched: 5.